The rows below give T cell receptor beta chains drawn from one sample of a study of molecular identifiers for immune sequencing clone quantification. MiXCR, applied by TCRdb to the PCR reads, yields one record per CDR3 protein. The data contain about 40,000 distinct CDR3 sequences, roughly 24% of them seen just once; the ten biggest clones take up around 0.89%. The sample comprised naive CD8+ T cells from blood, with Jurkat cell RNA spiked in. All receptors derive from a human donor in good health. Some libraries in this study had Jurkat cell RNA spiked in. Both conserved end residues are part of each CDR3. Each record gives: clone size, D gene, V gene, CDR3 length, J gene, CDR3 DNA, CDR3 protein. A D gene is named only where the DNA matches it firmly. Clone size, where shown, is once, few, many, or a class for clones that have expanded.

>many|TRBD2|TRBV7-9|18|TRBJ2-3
TGTGCCAGCAGCACAGGGACTAGCGGGGGCCGCAGCACAGATACGCAGTATTTT
CASSTGTSGGRSTDTQYF
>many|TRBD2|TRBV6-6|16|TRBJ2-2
TGTGCCAGCAGTTACGTCGCGGGAGGGCCTACCGGGGAGCTGTTTTTT
CASSYVAGGPTGELFF
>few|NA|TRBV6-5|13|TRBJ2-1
TGTGCCAGCAGTTTTTCGGTTGGCAATGAGCAGTTCTTC
CASSFSVGNEQFF
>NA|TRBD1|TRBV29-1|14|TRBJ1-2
TGCAGCGTTGGGGGGACAGGGGAGGACTATAGCTACACCTTC
CSVGGTGEDYSYTF
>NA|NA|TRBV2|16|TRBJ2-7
TGTGCCAGCAGTTTTCCCCGGAACACCCTCTCCTACGAGCAGTACTTC
CASSFPRNTLSYEQYF
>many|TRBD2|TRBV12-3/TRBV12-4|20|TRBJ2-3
TGTGCCAGCAGTTCATCGGGACTAGCGGGAGTAAAGCTCCCCACAGATACGCAGTATTTT
CASSSSGLAGVKLPTDTQYF
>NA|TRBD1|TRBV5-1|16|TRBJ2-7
TGCGCCGGAAGGGACAGGGGCGTCGCGATCTCCTACGAGCAGTACTTC
CAGRDRGVAISYEQYF
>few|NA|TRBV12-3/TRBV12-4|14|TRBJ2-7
TGTGCCAGCAGTTTTGGGACACGAACCTACGAGCAGTACTTC
CASSFGTRTYEQYF
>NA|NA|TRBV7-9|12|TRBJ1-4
TGTGCCAGCAGCCACAGGGAAGGAAAACTGTTTTTT
CASSHREGKLFF
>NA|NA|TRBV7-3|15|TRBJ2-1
TGTGCCAGCAGCTTCGGGCTAGGAGAAGGAGATGAGCAGTTCTTC
CASSFGLGEGDEQFF
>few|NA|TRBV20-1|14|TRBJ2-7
TGCAGTGCTAGAGATTATCAGGGTCTCTACGAGCAGTACTTC
CSARDYQGLYEQYF
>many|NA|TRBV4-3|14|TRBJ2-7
TGCGCCAGCAGCCAAGAGGCAAGGGCGTACGAGCAGTACTTC
CASSQEARAYEQYF
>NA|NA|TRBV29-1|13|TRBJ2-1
TGCAGCGTTGAAAGAGGGTCCTACAATGAGCAGTTCTTC
CSVERGSYNEQFF
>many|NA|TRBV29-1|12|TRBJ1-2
TGCAGCGTTGATTCAACCATCTATGGCTACACCTTC
CSVDSTIYGYTF
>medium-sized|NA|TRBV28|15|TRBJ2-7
TGTGCCAGCAGTTTTCCCGCAGTGAGCTCCTACGAGCAGTACTTC
CASSFPAVSSYEQYF
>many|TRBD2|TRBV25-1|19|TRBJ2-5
TGTGCCAGCAGTGATCCTTCACTAGCGCTCCACCTCCTACAAGAGACCCAGTACTTC
CASSDPSLALHLLQETQYF
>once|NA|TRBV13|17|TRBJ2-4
TGTGCCAGCCACCTGAGAGTCGACGGACTAGCCAAAAACATTCAGTACTTC
CASHLRVDGLAKNIQYF
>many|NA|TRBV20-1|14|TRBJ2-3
TGCAGCTCCGGGGGGCTACCTGACACAGATACGCAGTATTTT
CSSGGLPDTDTQYF
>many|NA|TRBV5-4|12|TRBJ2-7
TGTGCCAGCAGCTTATTTTCGTACGAGCAGTACTTC
CASSLFSYEQYF
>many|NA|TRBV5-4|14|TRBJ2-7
TGTGCCAGCAGGGCCACAGAGAGCTCCTACGAGCAGTACTTC
CASRATESSYEQYF
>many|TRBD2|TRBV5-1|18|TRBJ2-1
TGCGCCAGCAGCCCCGACCTCGATTGGCTAGCGGGTTCCTATGAGCAGTTCTTC
CASSPDLDWLAGSYEQFF
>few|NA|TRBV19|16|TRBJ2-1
TGTGCCAGTAGTATCTCTTCTGGCCACTCCTACAATGAGCAGTTCTTC
CASSISSGHSYNEQFF
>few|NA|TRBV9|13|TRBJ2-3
TGTGCCAGCAACCGAGGGGTCACAGATACGCAGTATTTT
CASNRGVTDTQYF
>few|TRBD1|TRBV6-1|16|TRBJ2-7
TGTGCCAGCAGTGACCTTGGACAGGGGGCCGGGTACGAGCAGTACTTC
CASSDLGQGAGYEQYF
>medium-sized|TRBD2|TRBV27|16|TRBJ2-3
TGTGCCAGCAGTCAACTAGCGGGAGGGCCGATTGATACGCAGTATTTT
CASSQLAGGPIDTQYF
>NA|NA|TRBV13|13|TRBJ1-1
TGTGCCCGCCGCCTGGGTCTCGGCCCTGAAGCTTTCTTT
CARRLGLGPEAFF
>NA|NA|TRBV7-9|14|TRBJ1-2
TGTGCCAGCAGCCCCTGGACAGTCCTTCAAGGCTACACCTTC
CASSPWTVLQGYTF
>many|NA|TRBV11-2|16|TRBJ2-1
TGTGCCAGCAGCTTAGAGCCCACACGTCCCTTCAATGAGCAGTTCTTC
CASSLEPTRPFNEQFF
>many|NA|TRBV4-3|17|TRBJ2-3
TGCGCCAGCAGCGACGAAATAGCAGTCTCACGACAAGATACGCAGTATTTT
CASSDEIAVSRQDTQYF
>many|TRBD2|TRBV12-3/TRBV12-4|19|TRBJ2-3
TGTGCCAGCAGACAACCCCTTTTAGAGGCGGGGGAGCACACAGATACGCAGTATTTT
CASRQPLLEAGEHTDTQYF
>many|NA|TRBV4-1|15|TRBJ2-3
TGCGCCAGCAGCCAAGGGTCTAGCAGCACAGATACGCAGTATTTT
CASSQGSSSTDTQYF
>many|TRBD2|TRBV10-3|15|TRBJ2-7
TGTGCCATCAGTCCAGGGACTAGCGGCACCTACGAGCAGTACTTC
CAISPGTSGTYEQYF
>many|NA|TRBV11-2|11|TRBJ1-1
TGTGCCAGCGTGGGGAACACTGAAGCTTTCTTT
CASVGNTEAFF
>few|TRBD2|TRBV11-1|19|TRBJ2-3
TGTGCCAGCAGCTTACCCTTAACCGGAGCGGGAGTCAGTTTAGATACGCAGTATTTT
CASSLPLTGAGVSLDTQYF
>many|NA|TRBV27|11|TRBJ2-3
TGTGCCAGCAGTTTAGGTTCGGAGCAGTATTTT
CASSLGSEQYF
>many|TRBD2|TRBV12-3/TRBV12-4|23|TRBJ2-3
TGTGCCAGCAAGGGACTTCACTCGACTAGCGGGAGGGCTCCCAAAACTAGCACAGATACGCAGTATTTT
CASKGLHSTSGRAPKTSTDTQYF
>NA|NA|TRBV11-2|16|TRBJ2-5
TGTGCCAGCAGCTCTAGCCGGGACCCCAAGCAGGAGACCCAGTACTTC
CASSSSRDPKQETQYF
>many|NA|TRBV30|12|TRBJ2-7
TGTGCCTGGAGTTCTAGCTCCTACGAGCAGTACTTC
CAWSSSSYEQYF
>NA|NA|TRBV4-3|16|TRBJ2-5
TGCGCCAGCAGCCAAGATCTTTGGAGGATTGGAGAGACCCAGTACTTC
CASSQDLWRIGETQYF
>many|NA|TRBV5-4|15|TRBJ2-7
TGTGCCAGCAGCTTCGGTGGTGCTGAAGCCTACGAGCAGTACTTC
CASSFGGAEAYEQYF